The sequence of this T cell receptor (beta chain) was determined in a study of blood T cells in healthy people across ages. The CDR3 has 14 residues. The germline CDR1 and CDR2 sequences are SNHLY and FYNNEI. The V end lost 7 bases, the J end lost 11 bases, and 23 bases lay between the germline ends. A second 7 to 11 cycle PCR used barcoded and J-beta primers. TCRdb re-analysed the 5' RACE reads in MiXCR, keeping a single row per CDR3 protein. This sample yields about 1 million distinct CDR3 sequences, of which 40% to 45% are seen a single time; approximately 20% belongs to the top ten. The sequencing sample was made of blood. The clonotype originates from a woman aged 60-70 years in good health. V gene TRBV2 combines with J gene TRBJ2-5; D is ambiguous. CDR3 bases: TGTGCCAGCATCTTAGGGCCCCCTGGGAATGAGCAGTACTTC. Translating gives CASILGPPGNEQYF.